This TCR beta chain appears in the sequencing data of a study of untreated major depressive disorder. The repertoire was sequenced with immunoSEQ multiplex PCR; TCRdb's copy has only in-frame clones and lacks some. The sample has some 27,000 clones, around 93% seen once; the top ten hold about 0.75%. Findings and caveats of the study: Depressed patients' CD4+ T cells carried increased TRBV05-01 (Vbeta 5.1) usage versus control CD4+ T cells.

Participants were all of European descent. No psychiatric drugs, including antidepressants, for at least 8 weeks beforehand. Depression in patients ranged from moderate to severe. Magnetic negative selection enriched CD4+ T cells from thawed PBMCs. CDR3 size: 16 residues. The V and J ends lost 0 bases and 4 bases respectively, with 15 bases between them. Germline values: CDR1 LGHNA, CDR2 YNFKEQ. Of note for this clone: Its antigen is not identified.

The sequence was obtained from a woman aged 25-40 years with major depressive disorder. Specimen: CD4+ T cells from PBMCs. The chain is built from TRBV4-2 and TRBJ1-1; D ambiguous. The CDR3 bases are TGTGCCAGCAGCCAAGATTTGTACGACCTAGTCACTGAAGCTTTCTTT. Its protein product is CASSQDLYDLVTEAFF.